This TCR beta chain derives from a study of CD8+ T cells in alopecia areata. Study-level information: The study gave tofacitinib for 6 to 18 months, then 6 months off drug.

Researchers took lesional scalp punch biopsies and peripheral blood from people who were alopecia areata patients. Starting from PBMCs, sorting isolated CD4+ and CD8+ T cells. In this sample, this clone turned up a few times. What it recognizes is unknown. Germline-derived CDR1 and CDR2 are SQVTM and ANQGSEA. Trimming cost V 7 bases and J 0 bases, with 9 bases left between them. The CDR3 length is 13 residues. Points from the study as a whole: Clonality in lesional scalp, especially alopecia totalis/universalis, exceeded that of normal scalp.

RNA extraction was followed by reverse transcription into cDNA, which acted as the sequencing template. Data came from immunoSEQ multiplex PCR; TCRdb stores just in-frame clones and leaves some out. The table has more than 85,000 clones, 35% to 50% seen once. The rearrangement links TRBV29-1 to TRBJ1-4, with D maybe TRBD1 (5 bases). The TCR originated in a human donor with alopecia areata. Sequences were obtained from CD4+ T cells sorted from blood. The CDR3 loop is CSAQDSTNEKLFF. CDR3 sequence (DNA): TGCAGCGCACAGGATTCAACTAATGAAAAACTGTTTTTT.